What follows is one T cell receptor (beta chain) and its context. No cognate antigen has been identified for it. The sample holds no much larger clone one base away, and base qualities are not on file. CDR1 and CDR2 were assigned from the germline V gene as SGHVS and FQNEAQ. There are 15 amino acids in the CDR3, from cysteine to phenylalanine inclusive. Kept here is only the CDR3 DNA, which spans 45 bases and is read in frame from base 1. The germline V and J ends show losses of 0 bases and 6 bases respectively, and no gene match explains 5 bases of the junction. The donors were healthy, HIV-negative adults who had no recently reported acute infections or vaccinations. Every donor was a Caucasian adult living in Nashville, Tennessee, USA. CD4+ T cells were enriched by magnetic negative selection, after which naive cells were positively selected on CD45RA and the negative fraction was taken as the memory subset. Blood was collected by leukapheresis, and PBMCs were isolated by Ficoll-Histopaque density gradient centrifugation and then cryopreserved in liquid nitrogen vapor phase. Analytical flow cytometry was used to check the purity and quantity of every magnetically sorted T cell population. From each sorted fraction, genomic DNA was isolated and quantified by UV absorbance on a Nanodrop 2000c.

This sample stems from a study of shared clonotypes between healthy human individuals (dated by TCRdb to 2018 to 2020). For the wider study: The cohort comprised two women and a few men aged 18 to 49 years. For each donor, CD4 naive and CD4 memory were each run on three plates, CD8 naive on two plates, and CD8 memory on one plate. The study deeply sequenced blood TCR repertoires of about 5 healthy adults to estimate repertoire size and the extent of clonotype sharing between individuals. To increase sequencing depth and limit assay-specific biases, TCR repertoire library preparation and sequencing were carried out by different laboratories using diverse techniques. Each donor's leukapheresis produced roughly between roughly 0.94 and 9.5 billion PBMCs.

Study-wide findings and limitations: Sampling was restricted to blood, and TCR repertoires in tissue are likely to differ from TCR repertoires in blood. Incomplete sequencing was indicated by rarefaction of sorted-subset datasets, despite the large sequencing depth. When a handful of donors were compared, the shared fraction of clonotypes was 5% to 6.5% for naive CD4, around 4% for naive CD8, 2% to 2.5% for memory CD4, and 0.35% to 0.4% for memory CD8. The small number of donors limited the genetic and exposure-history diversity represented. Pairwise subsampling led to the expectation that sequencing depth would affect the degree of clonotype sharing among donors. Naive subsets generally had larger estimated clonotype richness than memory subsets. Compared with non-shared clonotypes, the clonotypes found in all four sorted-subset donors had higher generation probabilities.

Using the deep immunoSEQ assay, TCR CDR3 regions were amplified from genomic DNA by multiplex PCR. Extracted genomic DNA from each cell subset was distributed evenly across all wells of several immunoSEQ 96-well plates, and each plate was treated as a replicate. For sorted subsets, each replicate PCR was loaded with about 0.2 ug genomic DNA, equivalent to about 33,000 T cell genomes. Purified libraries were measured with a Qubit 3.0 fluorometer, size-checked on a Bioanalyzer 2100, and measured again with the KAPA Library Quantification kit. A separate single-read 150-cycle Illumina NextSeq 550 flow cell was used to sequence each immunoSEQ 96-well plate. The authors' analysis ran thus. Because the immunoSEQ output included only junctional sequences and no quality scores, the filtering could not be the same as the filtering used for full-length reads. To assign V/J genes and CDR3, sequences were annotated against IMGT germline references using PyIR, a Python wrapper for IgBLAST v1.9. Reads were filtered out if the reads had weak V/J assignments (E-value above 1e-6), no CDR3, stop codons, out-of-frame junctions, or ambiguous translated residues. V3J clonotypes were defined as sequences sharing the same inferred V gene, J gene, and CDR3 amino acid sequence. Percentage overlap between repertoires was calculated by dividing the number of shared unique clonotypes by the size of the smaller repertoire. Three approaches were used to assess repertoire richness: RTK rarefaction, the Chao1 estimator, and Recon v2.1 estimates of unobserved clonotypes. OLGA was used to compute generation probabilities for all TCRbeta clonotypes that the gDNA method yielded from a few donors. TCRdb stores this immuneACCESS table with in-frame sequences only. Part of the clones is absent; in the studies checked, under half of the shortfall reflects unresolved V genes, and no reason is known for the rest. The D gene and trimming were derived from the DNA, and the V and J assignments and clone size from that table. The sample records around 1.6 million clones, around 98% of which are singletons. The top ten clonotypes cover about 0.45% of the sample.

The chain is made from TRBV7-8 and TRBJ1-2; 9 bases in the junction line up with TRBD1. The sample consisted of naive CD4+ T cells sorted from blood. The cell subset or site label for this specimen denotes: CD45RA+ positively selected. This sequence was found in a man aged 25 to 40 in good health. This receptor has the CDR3 CASSLAGDRVHGYTF. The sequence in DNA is TGTGCCAGCAGCTTAGCCGGGGACAGGGTACATGGCTACACCTTC.